Included here is one TCR beta chain sequence, with context. The record originates from a study of blood T cell repertoires in COVID-19. Study-wide context: PBMCs, B-cell-depleted T cells, or T cells were the source of the cDNA or gDNA that made up the material.

In the original processing: Amplification with reference gene primers provided the estimates of nucleated cell counts. TCRdb's table, derived via immunoSEQ multiplex PCR, lists solely in-frame clones and lacks some. V and J calls and clone size are as listed in that table; D and trimming were resolved from the DNA. The sample gives about 270,000 clones, approximately 89% of which show up once; approximately 10% is in the top ten. The CDR3 totals 15 residues. Between the trimmed V and J ends, which lost 5 bases and 0 bases, there was a span of 13 bases. Per the germline V gene, CDR1 is MNHEY and CDR2 is SVGAGI.

The sequenced sample consisted of peripheral blood. The V call is TRBV6-5, the J call TRBJ1-1, with D possibly matching TRBD1 (5 bases). The origin of this receptor is a man between 35 and 55 years old with active or convalescent COVID-19. CDR3 in DNA: TGTGCCAGCAGTCTTGACAGCTTCATGAACACTGAAGCTTTCTTT. It specifies CASSLDSFMNTEAFF.